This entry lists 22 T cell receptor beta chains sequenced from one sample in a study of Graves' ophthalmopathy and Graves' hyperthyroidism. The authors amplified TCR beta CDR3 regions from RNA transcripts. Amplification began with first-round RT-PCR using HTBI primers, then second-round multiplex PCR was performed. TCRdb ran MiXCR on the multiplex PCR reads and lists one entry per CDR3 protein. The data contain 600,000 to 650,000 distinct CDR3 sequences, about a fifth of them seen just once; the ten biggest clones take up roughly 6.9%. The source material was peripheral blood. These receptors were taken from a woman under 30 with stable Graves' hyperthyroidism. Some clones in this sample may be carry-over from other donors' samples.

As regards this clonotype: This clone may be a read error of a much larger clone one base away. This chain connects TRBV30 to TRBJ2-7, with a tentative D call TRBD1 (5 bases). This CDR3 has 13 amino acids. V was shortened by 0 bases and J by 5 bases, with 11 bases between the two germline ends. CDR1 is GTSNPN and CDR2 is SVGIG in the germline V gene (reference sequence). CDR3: CAWSVRGINEQYF. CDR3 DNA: TGTGCCTGGAGTGTAAGGGGTATTAACGAGCAGTACTTC.

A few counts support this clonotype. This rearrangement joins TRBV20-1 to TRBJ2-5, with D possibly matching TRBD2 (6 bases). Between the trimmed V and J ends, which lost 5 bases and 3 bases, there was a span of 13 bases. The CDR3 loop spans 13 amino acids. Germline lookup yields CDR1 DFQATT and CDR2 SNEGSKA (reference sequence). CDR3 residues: CSAPRDGEETQYF. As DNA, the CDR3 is TGCAGTGCTCCGCGGGACGGTGAAGAGACCCAGTACTTC.

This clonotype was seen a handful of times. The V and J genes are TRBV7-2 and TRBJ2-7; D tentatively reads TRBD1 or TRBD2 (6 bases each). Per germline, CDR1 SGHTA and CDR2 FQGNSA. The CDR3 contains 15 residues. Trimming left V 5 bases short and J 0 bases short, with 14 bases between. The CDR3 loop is CASSPQGGTSYEQYF. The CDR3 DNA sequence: TGTGCCAGCAGCCCACAAGGGGGGACCTCCTACGAGCAGTACTTC.

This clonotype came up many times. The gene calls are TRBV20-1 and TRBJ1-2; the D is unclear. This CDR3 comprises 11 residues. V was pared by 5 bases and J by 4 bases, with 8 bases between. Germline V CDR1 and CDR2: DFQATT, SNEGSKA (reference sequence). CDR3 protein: CSAARTYGYTF. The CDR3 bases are TGCAGTGCTGCCAGGACCTATGGCTACACCTTC.

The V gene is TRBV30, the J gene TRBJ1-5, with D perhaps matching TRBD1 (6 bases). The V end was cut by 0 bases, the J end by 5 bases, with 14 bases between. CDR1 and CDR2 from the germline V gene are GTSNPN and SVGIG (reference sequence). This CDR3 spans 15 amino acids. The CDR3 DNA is TGTGCCTGGAGTGTAGATAACAGGGTGGATCAGCCCCAGCATTTT. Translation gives CAWSVDNRVDQPQHF.

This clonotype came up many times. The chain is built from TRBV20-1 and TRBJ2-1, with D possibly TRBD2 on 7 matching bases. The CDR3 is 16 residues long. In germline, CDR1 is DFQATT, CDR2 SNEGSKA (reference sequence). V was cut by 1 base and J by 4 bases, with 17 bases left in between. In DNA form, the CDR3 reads TGCAGTGCTAGAGGCCGGGGGCGGGAGAGGTACAATGAGCAGTTCTTC. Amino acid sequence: CSARGRGRERYNEQFF.

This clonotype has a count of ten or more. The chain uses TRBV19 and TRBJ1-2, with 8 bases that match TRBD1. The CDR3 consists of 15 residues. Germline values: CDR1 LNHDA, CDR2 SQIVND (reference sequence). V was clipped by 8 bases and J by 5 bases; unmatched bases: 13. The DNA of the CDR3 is TGTGCCAGTTCCCCACGGACAGGGAACACATATGGCTACACCTTC. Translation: CASSPRTGNTYGYTF.

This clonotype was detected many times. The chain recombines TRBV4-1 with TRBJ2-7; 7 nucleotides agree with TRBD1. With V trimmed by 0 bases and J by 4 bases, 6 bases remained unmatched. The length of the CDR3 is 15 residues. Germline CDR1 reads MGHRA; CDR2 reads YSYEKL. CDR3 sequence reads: CASSQDSLDRYEQYF. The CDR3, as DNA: TGCGCCAGCAGCCAAGACTCCCTGGACAGGTACGAGCAGTACTTC.

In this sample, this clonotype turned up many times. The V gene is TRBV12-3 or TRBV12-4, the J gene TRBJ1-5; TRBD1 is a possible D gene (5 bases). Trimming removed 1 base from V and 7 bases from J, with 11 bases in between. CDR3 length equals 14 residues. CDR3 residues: CASSLGQSWQPQHF. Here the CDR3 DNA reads TGTGCCAGCAGTTTAGGACAGTCGTGGCAGCCCCAGCATTTT.

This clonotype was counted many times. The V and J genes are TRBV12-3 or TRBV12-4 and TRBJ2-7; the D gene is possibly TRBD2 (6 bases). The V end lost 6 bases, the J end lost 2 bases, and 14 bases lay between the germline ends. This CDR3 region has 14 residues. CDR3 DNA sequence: TGTGCCAGCAGCCGCGGACGGACTACCTACGAGCAGTACTTC. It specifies CASSRGRTTYEQYF.

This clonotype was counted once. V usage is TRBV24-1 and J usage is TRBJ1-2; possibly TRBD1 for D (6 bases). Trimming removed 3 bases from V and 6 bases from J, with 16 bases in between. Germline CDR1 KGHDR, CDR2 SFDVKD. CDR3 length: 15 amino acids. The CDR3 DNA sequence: TGTGCCACCAGTGATGACCAGGGGACGTATGATGGCTACACCTTC. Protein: CATSDDQGTYDGYTF.

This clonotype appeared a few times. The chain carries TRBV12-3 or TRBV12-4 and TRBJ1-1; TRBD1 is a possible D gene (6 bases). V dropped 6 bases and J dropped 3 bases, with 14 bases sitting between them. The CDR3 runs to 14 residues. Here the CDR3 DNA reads TGTGCCAGCAGCCTCTACAGGGATTACACTGAAGCTTTCTTT. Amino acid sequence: CASSLYRDYTEAFF.

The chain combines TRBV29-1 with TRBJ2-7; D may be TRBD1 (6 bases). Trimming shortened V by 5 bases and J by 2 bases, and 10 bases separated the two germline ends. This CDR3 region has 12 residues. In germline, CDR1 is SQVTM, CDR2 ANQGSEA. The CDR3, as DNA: TGCAGCGTTCAGGGGCCCGCCTACGAGCAGTACTTC. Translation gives CSVQGPAYEQYF.

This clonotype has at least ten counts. The CDR3 nucleotides read TGTGCCAGCAGTTACCAGGAGGTCGAGCAGTACTTC. Translation: CASSYQEVEQYF. J is TRBJ2-7 and V is TRBV2, with a possible D match to TRBD2 (5 bases). The germline V gene has CDR1 SNHLY and CDR2 FYNNEI. The CDR3 covers 12 residues. The V gene lost 5 bases and the J gene lost 6 bases, with 11 bases spanning the gap.

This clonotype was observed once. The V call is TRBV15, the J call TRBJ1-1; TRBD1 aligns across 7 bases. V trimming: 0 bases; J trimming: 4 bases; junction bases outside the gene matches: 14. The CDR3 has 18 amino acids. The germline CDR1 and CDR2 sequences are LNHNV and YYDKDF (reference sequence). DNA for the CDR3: TGTGCCACCAGCAGAGAGGTGGACCCAGGGCAGGGGGGCACTGAAGCTTTCTTT. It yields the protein CATSREVDPGQGGTEAFF. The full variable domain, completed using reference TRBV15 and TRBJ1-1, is DAMVIQNPRYQVTQFGKPVTLSCSQTLNHNVMYWYQQKSSQAPKLLFHYYDKDFNNEADTPDNFQSRRPNTSFCFLDIRSPGLGDTAMYLCATSREVDPGQGGTEAFFGQGTRLTVV.

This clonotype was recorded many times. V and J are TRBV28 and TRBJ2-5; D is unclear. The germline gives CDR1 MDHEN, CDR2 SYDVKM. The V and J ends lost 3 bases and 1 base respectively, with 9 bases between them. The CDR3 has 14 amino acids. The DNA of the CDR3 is TGTGCCAGCAGTTTCGACCAGGCCCAAGAGACCCAGTACTTC. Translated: CASSFDQAQETQYF.

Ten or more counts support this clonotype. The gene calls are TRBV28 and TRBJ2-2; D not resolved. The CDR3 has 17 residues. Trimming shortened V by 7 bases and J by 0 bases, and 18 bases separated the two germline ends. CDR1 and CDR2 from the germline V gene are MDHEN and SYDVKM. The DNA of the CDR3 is TGTGCCAGCAACGAACGAACACTCCCCGCGAACACCGGGGAGCTGTTTTTT. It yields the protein CASNERTLPANTGELFF.

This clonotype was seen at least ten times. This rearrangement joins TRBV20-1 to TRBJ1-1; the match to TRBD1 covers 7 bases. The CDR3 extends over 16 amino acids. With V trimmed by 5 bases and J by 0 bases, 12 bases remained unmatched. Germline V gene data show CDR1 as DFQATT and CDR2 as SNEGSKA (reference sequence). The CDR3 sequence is CSAVGTAKTLNTEAFF. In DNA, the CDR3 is TGCAGTGCTGTAGGGACAGCCAAGACTCTGAACACTGAAGCTTTCTTT.

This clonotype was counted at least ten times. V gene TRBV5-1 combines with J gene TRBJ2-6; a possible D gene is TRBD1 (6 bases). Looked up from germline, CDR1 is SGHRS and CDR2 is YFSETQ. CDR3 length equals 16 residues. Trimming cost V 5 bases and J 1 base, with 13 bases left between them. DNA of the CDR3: TGCGCCAGCAGTCCAGGGGCCAGATCTGGGGCCAACGTCCTGACTTTC. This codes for CASSPGARSGANVLTF.

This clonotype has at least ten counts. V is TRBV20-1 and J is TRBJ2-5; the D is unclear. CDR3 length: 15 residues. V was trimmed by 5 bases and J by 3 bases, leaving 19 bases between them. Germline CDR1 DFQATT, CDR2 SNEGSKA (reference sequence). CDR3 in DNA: TGCAGTGCTCAAAATTCTCTACTCCCAAAAGAGACCCAGTACTTC. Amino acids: CSAQNSLLPKETQYF.

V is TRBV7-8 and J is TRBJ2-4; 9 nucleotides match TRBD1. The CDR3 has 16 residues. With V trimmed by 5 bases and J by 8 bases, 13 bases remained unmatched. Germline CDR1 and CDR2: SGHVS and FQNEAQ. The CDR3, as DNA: TGTGCCAGCAGCCCCGGGACAGGGATTCTTATAGACATTCAGTACTTC. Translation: CASSPGTGILIDIQYF.

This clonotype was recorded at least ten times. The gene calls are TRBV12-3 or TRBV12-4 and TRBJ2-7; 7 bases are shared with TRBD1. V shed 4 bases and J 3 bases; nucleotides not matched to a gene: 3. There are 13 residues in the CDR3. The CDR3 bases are TGTGCCAGCAGTTCAAGGGGGCACTACGAGCAGTACTTC. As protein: CASSSRGHYEQYF.